The 26 T cell receptor beta chains presented below share a single source sample, sequenced in a study of T cell repertoires in cytomegalovirus infection. For these TCRs, the target antigens are not known. MiXCR, run by TCRdb on the reads, gives a single entry per CDR3 protein. This repertoire shows about 770,000 distinct CDR3 sequences, 25% to 35% found once; its top ten account for over 10%. This specimen consisted of cultured CD8+ T cells from PBMCs, obtained from culture after CMV antigen stimulation. The receptors were sampled from a human donor in good health (CMV status not recorded). Some clones in this sample may be carry-over from other donors' samples.

The chain links TRBV5-4 to TRBJ1-2, with 8 bases lining up with TRBD1. Germline CDR1 and CDR2: SGHNT and YYREEE (reference sequence). The CDR3 is 13 residues long. Losses at the gene ends were 5 bases for V and 8 bases for J; bases not matched to a gene: 8. This CDR3 is CASRSTGGEGYTF. The CDR3 DNA follows: TGTGCCAGCAGGTCTACAGGGGGAGAAGGCTACACCTTC.

This clonotype was seen a few times. In DNA, the CDR3 is TGTGCCAGCAGGCCTACTAGCGGCACAGATACGCAGTATTTT. Its protein product is CASRPTSGTDTQYF. V is TRBV12-3 or TRBV12-4 and J is TRBJ2-3; 7 bases match TRBD2. There are 14 residues in the CDR3. The V gene end was trimmed by 6 bases and the J gene end by 1 base; junction bases not matched to a gene: 4.

This clonotype was recorded a few times. The junction differs from germline at one of its ends, possibly a read error. The chain combines TRBV7-7 with TRBJ2-1; tentative D call: TRBD2 (6 bases). The germline V gene encodes CDR1 SSHAT and CDR2 FNYEAQ (reference sequence). The CDR3 extends over 15 amino acids. The CDR3 protein is CASSLYNSGGNEQFF. CDR3 in DNA: TGTGCTAGCAGCTTATACAATAGCGGTGGGAATGAGCAGTTCTTC.

This clonotype was seen more than once but under ten times. The rearrangement joins TRBV7-6 to TRBJ2-3; D is perhaps TRBD2 (6 bases). Germline loops: CDR1 SGHVS, CDR2 FNYEAQ. CDR3 length: 14 amino acids. V gave up 1 base and J gave up 5 bases, with 10 bases separating them. CDR3 coding DNA: TGTGCCAGCAGCTTAGAGTGGGGAGGAGATACGCAGTATTTT. This encodes CASSLEWGGDTQYF.

The chain uses TRBV13 and TRBJ2-7; 8 bases agree with TRBD1. V trimming: 5 bases; J trimming: 7 bases; junction bases outside the gene matches: 7. The CDR3 totals 13 residues. Germline assignment: CDR1 PRHDT and CDR2 FYEKMQ (reference sequence). The CDR3 loop reads CASSPDRGGEQYF. The CDR3 DNA is TGTGCCAGCAGCCCTGACAGGGGTGGGGAGCAGTACTTC.

The V call is TRBV5-4, the J call TRBJ2-5; perhaps TRBD2 as D (6 bases). CDR1 is SGHNT and CDR2 is YYREEE in the germline V gene (reference sequence). The V end was cut by 6 bases, the J end by 4 bases, with 19 bases between. The CDR3 is 15 residues long. Written as DNA, the CDR3 is TGTGCCAGCATCGGAGACAAGGGGAGGACAGAGACCCAGTACTTC. It is translated as CASIGDKGRTETQYF.

A few counts support this clonotype. This sequence joins TRBV27 and TRBJ1-6; D remains unclear. V was cut by 0 bases and J by 10 bases, with 10 bases left in between. This CDR3 has 14 amino acids. Germline V CDR1 and CDR2: MNHEY, SMNVEV (reference sequence). CDR3 region: CASSLSGPRSPLHF. The CDR3, as DNA: TGTGCCAGCAGTTTATCGGGCCCCAGGTCACCCCTCCACTTT.

J is TRBJ1-5 and V is TRBV6-6; no reliable D call. The CDR3 is 16 amino acids. Trimming pared 0 bases from V and 2 bases from J, leaving 11 bases between. Germline-derived CDR1 and CDR2 are MNHNY and SVGAGI (reference sequence). The DNA for the CDR3 is TGTGCCAGCAGTTACTCCGTAGCGCGAGGCAATCAGCCCCAGCATTTT. It translates to CASSYSVARGNQPQHF.

A remark on this clonotype: A much more abundant neighbour one base away suggests this may be a read error. The rearrangement uses TRBV12-3 or TRBV12-4 and TRBJ1-1, with 7 positions matching TRBD1. CDR3 length: 15 amino acids. The CDR3 here is CANSFAGTERTEAFF. CDR3 DNA sequence: TGTGCCAACAGTTTCGCCGGGACAGAAAGGACTGAAGCTTTCTTT.

The chain employs TRBV27 and TRBJ2-3, with a weak D call TRBD2 (5 bases). The CDR3 runs 12 residues. Trimming took 10 bases from V and 2 from J, leaving 10 bases between them. Germline CDR1 MNHEY, CDR2 SMNVEV (reference sequence). CDR3 nucleotides: TGTGCCACCCTAGCTTCCACAGATACGCAGTATTTT. Translation gives CATLASTDTQYF.

This chain connects TRBV3-1 to TRBJ2-5; 9 nucleotides line up with TRBD1. Per germline, CDR1 LGHDT and CDR2 YNNKEL (reference sequence). The CDR3 loop spans 17 amino acids. V gave up 1 base and J gave up 1 base; unmatched junction bases: 7. CDR3 bases: TGTGCCAGCAGCCAAGCGCTCGCGGACAGGGGCCAAGAGACCCAGTACTTC. Translated: CASSQALADRGQETQYF.

The gene calls are TRBV2 and TRBJ2-4; 15 positions agree with TRBD2. This CDR3 region has 19 residues. Trimming took 6 bases from V and 1 from J; bases not matched to a gene: 10. Germline V gene lookup returns CDR1 SNHLY and CDR2 FYNNEI. CDR3 nucleotides: TGTGCCAGCAGCCTAAGGACTAGCGGGGGGGCCCGGGCCAAAAACATTCAGTACTTC. Translating it yields CASSLRTSGGARAKNIQYF.

This clonotype was seen only a few times. The chain links TRBV6-2 or TRBV6-3 to TRBJ1-1; D unresolved. Germline V gene data show CDR1 as MNHEY and CDR2 as SVGEGT. V lost 10 bases and J lost 4, with 16 bases in between. This CDR3 is built from 13 residues. DNA for the CDR3: TGTGCCACCGCGCTAGGGTGGGGCACTGAAGCTTTCTTT. This codes for CATALGWGTEAFF.

The rearrangement joins TRBV28 to TRBJ2-1, with 11 bases aligning to TRBD1. The CDR3 sequence is 15 residues long. V was pared by 6 bases and J by 8 bases, with 9 bases of the junction left unmatched. The germline gives CDR1 MDHEN, CDR2 SYDVKM. CDR3 loop: CASSDRDRGRDEQFF. CDR3 nucleotides: TGTGCCAGCAGCGACCGGGACAGGGGGAGGGATGAGCAGTTCTTC.

This clonotype was seen a handful of times. The rearrangement links TRBV7-9 to TRBJ1-2; the D is unclear. In germline, CDR1 is SEHNR, CDR2 FQNEAQ (reference sequence). The CDR3 has 15 residues. The V end lost 1 base, the J end lost 5 bases, and 14 bases lay between the germline ends. The chain's CDR3 is CASSLGHPRNYGYTF. The DNA for the CDR3 is TGTGCCAGCAGCTTAGGCCACCCAAGAAATTATGGCTACACCTTC.

This clonotype was recorded a few times. This sequence joins TRBV7-9 and TRBJ1-2, with D maybe TRBD1 (5 bases). Trimming cost V 7 bases and J 4 bases, with 19 bases left between them. The CDR3 length is 15 residues. Germline lookup yields CDR1 SEHNR and CDR2 FQNEAQ (reference sequence). The CDR3 is CASTGQGVGSYGYTF. CDR3 nucleotides: TGTGCCAGCACTGGGCAGGGTGTGGGTAGCTATGGCTACACCTTC.

The sample holds a few counts of this clonotype. The V and J genes are TRBV18 and TRBJ1-6; 11 bases match TRBD1. CDR1 and CDR2 from the germline V gene are KGHSH and LQKENI. J lost 9 bases, V lost 2 bases, and 3 bases had no gene match. The CDR3 spans 15 residues. The CDR3 DNA sequence: TGTGCCAGCTCACCAGGGACAGGGGGTGCTTCACCCCTCCACTTT. It encodes CASSPGTGGASPLHF.

The rearrangement joins TRBV7-8 to TRBJ1-4; D might be TRBD1 (5 bases). CDR3 length: 13 residues. The V and J ends lost 11 bases and 8 bases respectively, with 18 bases between them. In germline, CDR1 is SGHVS, CDR2 FQNEAQ. The CDR3: CASSGTASEKLFF. CDR3 in DNA: TGTGCCTCATCCGGGACCGCATCCGAAAAACTGTTTTTT.

This clonotype was counted at least ten times. This chain joins TRBV7-2 and TRBJ2-1, with D unresolved. The CDR3 is 12 amino acids. Trimming pared 3 bases from V and 6 bases from J, leaving 6 bases between. The V gene's germline CDR1 is SGHTA and CDR2 FQGNSA. The DNA for the CDR3 is TGTGCCAGCAGCTTGTTCGCCAATGAGCAGTTCTTC. Its translation: CASSLFANEQFF.

This clonotype was picked up a small number of times. The gene calls are TRBV27 and TRBJ2-7, with a possible D match to TRBD1 (6 bases). This CDR3 has 13 residues. In germline, CDR1 is MNHEY, CDR2 SMNVEV (reference sequence). The V and J ends lost 5 bases and 2 bases respectively, with 10 bases between them. In DNA, the CDR3 is TGTGCCAGCAGTCACAGACAGGCCTACGAGCAGTACTTC. Translation gives CASSHRQAYEQYF.

In this sample, this clonotype turned up a few times. V and J are TRBV6-8 and TRBJ2-2, with D possibly matching TRBD1 (6 bases). Germline V CDR1 and CDR2: MNHGY, SAAAGT. Trimming took off 5 bases at V and 1 base at J, with 8 bases between the two ends. This CDR3 comprises 14 residues. CDR3 sequence: CASSIGGNTGELFF. The CDR3 nucleotides read TGTGCCAGCAGTATAGGGGGGAACACCGGGGAGCTGTTTTTT.

The V gene is TRBV2, the J gene TRBJ2-7; 8 bases map to TRBD2. Per the germline V gene, CDR1 is SNHLY and CDR2 is FYNNEI. V was pared by 7 bases and J by 5 bases, with 7 bases of the junction left unmatched. This CDR3 region has 13 residues. CDR3 sequence reads: CASKRGGPDEQYV. The CDR3 DNA reads as TGTGCCAGCAAACGGGGGGGTCCAGACGAGCAGTACGTC.

Only one count was recorded for this clonotype. The chain couples TRBV6-5 to TRBJ1-4; D is possibly TRBD1 (6 bases). Germline-derived CDR1 and CDR2 are MNHEY and SVGAGI. V gave up 6 bases and J gave up 12 bases, with 17 bases separating them. This CDR3 has 13 residues. The CDR3 sequence is CASRQYRDPQLFF. The CDR3 region has the DNA TGTGCCAGCAGGCAATACAGGGACCCGCAACTGTTTTTT.

This chain connects TRBV20-1 to TRBJ1-2; D not certain. Looked up from germline, CDR1 is DFQATT and CDR2 is SNEGSKA (reference sequence). With 0 bases removed from V and 0 bases from J, the gap between germline ends came to 14 bases. The CDR3 runs 16 residues. CDR3 coding DNA: TGCAGTGCTAGAGATTTCTCCCTGACGGCTAACTATGGCTACACCTTC. This sequence encodes CSARDFSLTANYGYTF.

This clonotype has more than one count but fewer than ten. The chain is built from TRBV20-1 and TRBJ1-2; the D is unclear. The V gene's germline CDR1 is DFQATT and CDR2 SNEGSKA (reference sequence). The CDR3 extends over 14 amino acids. Trimming removed 1 base at V and 2 bases at J, with 11 bases between. CDR3 protein: CSARGEGSNYGYTF. CDR3 in DNA: TGCAGTGCTAGAGGGGAGGGATCGAACTATGGCTACACCTTC.

This clonotype was counted once. V and J are TRBV29-1 and TRBJ2-7, with TRBD1 matching over 8 bases. Germline lookup yields CDR1 SQVTM and CDR2 ANQGSEA. V lost 2 bases, J lost 3 bases, and 3 bases stayed unmatched. This CDR3 comprises 13 residues. This chain's CDR3 is CSVESDRGYEQYF. The CDR3 DNA reads TGCAGCGTTGAAAGCGACAGGGGCTACGAGCAGTACTTC.